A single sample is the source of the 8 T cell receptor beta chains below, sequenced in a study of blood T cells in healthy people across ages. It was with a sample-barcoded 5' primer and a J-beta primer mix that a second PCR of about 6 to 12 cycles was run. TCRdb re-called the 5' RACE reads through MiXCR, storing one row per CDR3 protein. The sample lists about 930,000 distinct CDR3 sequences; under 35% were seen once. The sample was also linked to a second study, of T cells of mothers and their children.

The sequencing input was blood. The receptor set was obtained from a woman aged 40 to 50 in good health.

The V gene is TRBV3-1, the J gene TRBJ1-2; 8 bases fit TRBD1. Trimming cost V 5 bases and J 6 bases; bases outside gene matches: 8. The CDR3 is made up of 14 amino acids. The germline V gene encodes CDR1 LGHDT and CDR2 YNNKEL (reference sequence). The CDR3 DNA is TGTGCCAGCAGCTTAAAACGGACAGGGCATGGCTACACCTTC. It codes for CASSLKRTGHGYTF. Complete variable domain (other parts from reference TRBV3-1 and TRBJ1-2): DTAVSQTPKYLVTQMGNDKSIKCEQNLGHDTMYWYKQDSKKFLKIMFSYNNKELIINETVPNRFSPKSPDKAHLNLHINSLELGDSAVYFCASSLKRTGHGYTFGSGTRLTVV.

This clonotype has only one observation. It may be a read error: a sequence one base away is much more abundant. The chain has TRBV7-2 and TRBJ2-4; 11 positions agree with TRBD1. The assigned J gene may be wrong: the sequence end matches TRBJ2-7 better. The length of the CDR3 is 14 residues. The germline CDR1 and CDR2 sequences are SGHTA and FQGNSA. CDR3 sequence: CAGSPRDRGNEQYF. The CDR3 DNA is TGTGCCGGCAGCCCCAGGGACAGGGGGAACGAGCAGTACTTC.

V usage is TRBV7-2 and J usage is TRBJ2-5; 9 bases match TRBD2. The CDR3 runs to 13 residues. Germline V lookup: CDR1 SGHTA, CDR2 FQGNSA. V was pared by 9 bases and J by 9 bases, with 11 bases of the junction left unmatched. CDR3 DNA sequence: TGTGCCAGTGCGGGGGGGAGGCGGGAGGCCCAGTACTTC. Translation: CASAGGRREAQYF.

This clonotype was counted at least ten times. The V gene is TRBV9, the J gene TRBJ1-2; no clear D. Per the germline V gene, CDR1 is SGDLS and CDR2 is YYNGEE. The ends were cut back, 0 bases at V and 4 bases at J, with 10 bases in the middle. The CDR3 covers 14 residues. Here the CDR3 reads CASSVESPFYGYTF. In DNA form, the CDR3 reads TGTGCCAGCAGCGTAGAGTCTCCATTCTATGGCTACACCTTC.

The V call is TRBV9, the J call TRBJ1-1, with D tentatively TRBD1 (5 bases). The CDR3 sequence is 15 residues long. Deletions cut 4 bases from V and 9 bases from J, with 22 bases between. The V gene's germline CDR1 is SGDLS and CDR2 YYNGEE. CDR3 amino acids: CASSPPTGRDYQAFF. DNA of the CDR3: TGTGCCAGCAGCCCCCCAACGGGCAGGGATTACCAAGCTTTCTTT.

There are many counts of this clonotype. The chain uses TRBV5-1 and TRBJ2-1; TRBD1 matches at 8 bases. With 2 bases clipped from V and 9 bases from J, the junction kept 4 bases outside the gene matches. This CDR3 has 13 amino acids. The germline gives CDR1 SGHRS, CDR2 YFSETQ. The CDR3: CASSLQGDFEQFF. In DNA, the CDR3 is TGCGCCAGCAGCTTACAGGGGGACTTTGAGCAGTTCTTC.

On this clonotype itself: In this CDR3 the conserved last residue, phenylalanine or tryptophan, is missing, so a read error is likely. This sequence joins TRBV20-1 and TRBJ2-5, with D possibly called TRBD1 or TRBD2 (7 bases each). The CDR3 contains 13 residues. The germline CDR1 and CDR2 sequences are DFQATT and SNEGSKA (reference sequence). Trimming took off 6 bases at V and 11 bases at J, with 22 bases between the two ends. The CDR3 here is CSARGGGDYEQYC. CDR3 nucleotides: TGCAGTGCCAGGGGGGGCGGAGACTACGAACAGTACTGC.

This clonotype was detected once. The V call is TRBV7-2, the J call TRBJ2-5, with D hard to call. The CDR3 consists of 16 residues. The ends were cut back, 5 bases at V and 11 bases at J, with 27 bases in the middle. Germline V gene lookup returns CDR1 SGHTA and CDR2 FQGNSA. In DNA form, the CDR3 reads TGTGCCAGCAGCCAAGGGCCATTGGGCATCATGAATGAGCAGTACTTC. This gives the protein CASSQGPLGIMNEQYF. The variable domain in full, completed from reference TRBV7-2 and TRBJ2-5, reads GAGVSQSPSNKVTEKGKDVELRCDPISGHTALYWYRQSLGQGLEFLIYFQGNSAPDKSGLPSDRFSAERTGGSVSTLTIQRTQQEDSAVYLCASSQGPLGIMNEQYFGPGTRLLVL.